The source of this TCR beta chain is a study of shared clonotypes between healthy human individuals. The V gene's germline CDR1 is MNHEY and CDR2 SMNVEV (reference sequence). Trimming pared 5 bases from V and 4 bases from J, leaving 9 bases between. This CDR3 region has 13 residues. The assay was immunoSEQ multiplex PCR, and TCRdb's table has in-frame clones only and misses some. The sample lists about 480,000 clones, roughly 79% occurring once. Sample: PBMCs. The sequence was obtained from a woman aged 40 to 49 in good health. Some clones in this sample may be carry-over from other donors' samples. The chain combines TRBV27 with TRBJ1-5; D ambiguous. As DNA, the CDR3 is TGTGCCAGCAGTCCAGGACTTAATCAGCCCCAGCATTTT. This gives the protein CASSPGLNQPQHF.